Listed below are T cell receptor beta chains from one sample, sequenced in a study of OX40 agonist ivuxolimab in advanced cancers. Profiled with immunoSEQ multiplex PCR; TCRdb holds only in-frame clones, not every one. The sample has some 80,000 clones, about 86% seen once; the top ten hold less than 2%. The sample was CD4+ or CD8+ T cells sorted from blood, taken in a trial of the OX40 agonist ivuxolimab. These receptors were taken from an adult with an advanced solid tumor such as melanoma, head and neck, liver or kidney cancer. The CDR3 runs from the conserved cysteine through the conserved F or W. The order of the fields is CDR3 length, J gene, V gene, clone size, D gene, CDR3 DNA, CDR3 protein. A D gene is named only where the DNA matches it firmly. Clone size appears in some rows only: once, few, many, or a class for an expanded clone.

11 TRBJ2-3 TRBV29-1 NA NA TGCAGCGTTCGCCCCACAGATACGCAGTATTTT CSVRPTDTQYF
18 TRBJ2-2 TRBV4-1 once TRBD2 TGCGCCAGCAGCCAAGGGGGCCCCAGCGGGGGGATCCTTAAGGAGCTGTTTTTT CASSQGGPSGGILKELFF
15 TRBJ1-6 TRBV5-1 NA NA TGCGCCAGCAGCTTGGAGGGTGTGGAGAATTCACCCCTCCACTTT CASSLEGVENSPLHF
13 TRBJ1-5 TRBV28 NA TRBD1 TGTGCCAGCAGACAGGGGGCCCAACAGCCCCAGCATTTT CASRQGAQQPQHF
15 TRBJ2-7 TRBV11-2 few TRBD2 TGTGCCAGCAGCTCTAGCGGGGGAGAGAAGTACGAGCAGTACTTC CASSSSGGEKYEQYF
12 TRBJ2-1 TRBV6-1 NA NA TGTGCCAGCAGTGAAGTCCGGTATGAGCAGTTCTTC CASSEVRYEQFF
13 TRBJ1-2 TRBV5-6 NA TRBD1 TGTGCCAGCAGCTACGACAGGGACTATGGCTACACCTTC CASSYDRDYGYTF
15 TRBJ2-6 TRBV7-3 NA NA TGTGCCAGCAGCTTCCCTTCCTCTGGGGCCAACGTCCTGACTTTC CASSFPSSGANVLTF
13 TRBJ1-6 TRBV6-5 NA NA TGTGCCAGCAGTTCCGAAGGCTCCTCACCCCTCCACTTT CASSSEGSSPLHF
16 TRBJ2-1 TRBV7-2 few NA TGTGCCAGCAGCTTACTTGGTAAGGGGAATAGGAATGAGCAGTTCTTC CASSLLGKGNRNEQFF
16 TRBJ2-2 TRBV28 NA TRBD2 TGTGCCACTTACCGGGGGGGAACCGGGGGCACCGGGGAGCTGTTTTTT CATYRGGTGGTGELFF
13 TRBJ1-5 TRBV2 NA NA TGTGCCAGCAGTCGGGAAGGCAATCAGCCCCAGCATTTT CASSREGNQPQHF
12 TRBJ1-6 TRBV10-3 NA NA TGTGCCATCAGTGAGTCCAATTCACCCCTCCACTTT CAISESNSPLHF
14 TRBJ1-2 TRBV28 NA NA TGTGCCAGCAGTTGGGGTTCAGTTAACTATGGCTACACCTTC CASSWGSVNYGYTF
14 TRBJ1-3 TRBV7-2 NA NA TGTGCCAGCAGCTTAGACAGCTCTGGAAACACCATATATTTT CASSLDSSGNTIYF
14 TRBJ2-7 TRBV9 NA NA TGTGCCAGCAGCGTAGATCAGGGTACGAGGGAGCAGTACTTC CASSVDQGTREQYF
13 TRBJ1-5 TRBV30 NA NA TGTGCCTGGAGTCCCAGTAGCAATCAGCCCCAGCATTTT CAWSPSSNQPQHF
13 TRBJ1-3 TRBV5-4 NA NA TGTGCCAGCAGCCTCCTCTCTGGAAACACCATATATTTT CASSLLSGNTIYF
14 TRBJ2-7 TRBV7-8 NA TRBD1 TGTGCCAGCAGCTTCGGGGACAGGGGTAACGAGCAGTACTTC CASSFGDRGNEQYF
17 TRBJ1-6 TRBV5-6 NA NA TGTGCCAGCAGTTCCGTTCGGGGCCTTACCCCTAATTCACCCCTCCACTTT CASSSVRGLTPNSPLHF
13 TRBJ1-1 TRBV7-7 NA NA TGTGCCAGCAGCCCCGTTGGGGGCACTGAAGCTTTCTTT CASSPVGGTEAFF
14 TRBJ1-1 TRBV5-1 NA NA TGCGCCAGCAGCTTGAATAGGGGTGACACTGAAGCTTTCTTT CASSLNRGDTEAFF
15 TRBJ1-5 TRBV6-6 once NA TGTGCCAGCAGTTACTCGACCAGGGCCGAACAGCCCCAGCATTTT CASSYSTRAEQPQHF
15 TRBJ1-2 TRBV11-2 NA NA TGTGCCAGCAGCTATTCAGGGGTGGGAGACTATGGCTACACCTTC CASSYSGVGDYGYTF